This is a list of T cell receptor beta chains from one sample in a study of control samples from healthy donors and cancer patients. TCRdb's copy holds only in-frame clones and misses some; the assay was immunoSEQ multiplex PCR. The sample includes about 130,000 clones, about 90% seen only once; the top ten take under 2%. The specimen was blood. The receptors stem from a man aged 18 to 30 in good health. Each CDR3 is given without its conserved first and last residue.

>TRBV11-1|TRBJ2-7
AGSRRLTDYYEQY
>TRBV7-9|TRBJ1-5
ASSFGTGGMGQPQH
>TRBV18|TRBJ1-1
ASSPLDRGLNTEAF
>TRBV10-1|TRBJ1-4
ASSEGQLATNEKLF
>TRBV18|TRBJ1-1
ASSPGQTNTEAF
>TRBV18|TRBJ1-3
ASSPGLGNTIY
>TRBV7-7|TRBJ2-5
ASSLVTSQETQY
>TRBV27|TRBJ1-1
ASSLTRGEAF
>TRBV11-2|TRBJ1-6
ASSTPGFGGSPLH
>TRBV19|TRBJ1-2
ASSPGYGLYGYT
>TRBV28|TRBJ1-2
ASSSGQGQGGYGYT
>TRBV9|TRBJ1-1
ASTGGWDTEAF
>TRBV18|TRBJ2-2
ASSQAALNTGELF
>TRBV6-1|TRBJ1-6
ASSEGPGEHSPLH
>TRBV11-3|TRBJ2-1
ASSPTRNNEQF
>TRBV7-2|TRBJ1-5
ASSVRGEQPQH
>TRBV9|TRBJ2-7
ASSPRGTASYEQY
>TRBV19|TRBJ2-6
ASSILISGANVLT
>TRBV24-1|TRBJ2-3
ATSEGTGWSDTQY
>TRBV30|TRBJ2-5
AWSGGSVTQY
>TRBV4-3|TRBJ1-2
ASSLRDRPYGYT
>TRBV28|TRBJ1-5
ASTQAHSSNQPQH
>TRBV7-8|TRBJ1-5
ASSLGQARNQPQH
>TRBV28|TRBJ1-2
AMGAATGQGGGYT
>TRBV6-6|TRBJ2-1
ASSQIRDRPPYNEQF
>TRBV9|TRBJ1-2
ASSAADRGDYGYT
>TRBV12-3/TRBV12-4|TRBJ2-3
ASSSWDTQY
>TRBV25-1|TRBJ2-7
ASSENPKDYEQY
>TRBV3-1/TRBV3-2|TRBJ1-2
ASSQDIRHYGYT
>TRBV2|TRBJ1-5
ASSDKGPRDGQPQH
>TRBV5-1|TRBJ2-3
ASSWLRQTTDTQY
>TRBV5-4|TRBJ1-1
ASSQSWTGRTEAF
>TRBV1|TRBJ2-3
TSSPNGDTQY
>TRBV3-1/TRBV3-2|TRBJ2-5
ASSQNRGGETQY
>TRBV12-3/TRBV12-4|TRBJ1-2
ASNIGRGAGYT
>TRBV11-2|TRBJ2-2
ASSYPGQDNTGELF
>TRBV18|TRBJ2-7
ASSPRPAEVYEQY
>TRBV28|TRBJ2-7
ATGDGGSYFDEQY
>TRBV5-1|TRBJ2-3
ASSLVQGKDTQY
>TRBV4-2|TRBJ2-4
ASSQDPGAVDLAKNIQY
>TRBV2|TRBJ1-1
ASSVGGDGTEAF
>TRBV28|TRBJ2-5
AISRPAQETQY
>TRBV4-3|TRBJ2-1
ASSQVVTGSQVGEQF
>TRBV18|TRBJ2-7
ASSPGLSYEQY
>TRBV7-9|TRBJ2-7
ASSRSPAYYEQY
>TRBV2|TRBJ1-4
ASKGAFEKLF